These T cell receptor beta chains were read from a single sample in a study of T cells after yellow fever vaccination. MiXCR, run by TCRdb on the 5' RACE reads, gives a single entry per CDR3 protein. The sample has 10,000 or so distinct CDR3 sequences; under 6.5% are singletons. The sequencing here drew on PBMCs, either bulk or a sorted T-cell subset (CD4+, CD8+, memory, or dextramer-sorted; not recorded which), taken on the day of the yellow fever booster vaccination. The receptors were gathered from a man aged 25-40 years who received the YFV17D yellow fever vaccine. The CDR3 runs from the conserved cysteine through the conserved F or W. D genes are given only for firm matches. Size is stated for part of the rows, as once, few or many counts, or as a class when the clone is expanded.

- | TRBJ2-1 | medium-sized | TRBV4-3 | CASSQQAASSYNEQFF | TGCGCCAGCAGCCAACAAGCGGCGAGCTCCTACAATGAGCAGTTCTTC
- | TRBJ2-1 | many | TRBV12-3/TRBV12-4 | CASSLWGNEQFF | TGTGCCAGCAGTTTATGGGGGAATGAGCAGTTCTTC
- | TRBJ2-5 | medium-sized | TRBV6-5 | CASTYRGAGETQYF | TGTGCCAGCACCTACCGGGGGGCAGGAGAGACCCAGTACTTC
- | TRBJ1-1 | medium-sized | TRBV24-1 | CATSDSRRGAATEAFF | TGTGCCACCAGTGATTCTCGTCGAGGCGCCGCGACTGAAGCTTTCTTT
- | TRBJ2-2 | many | TRBV5-4 | CASSSAGRLGTGELFF | TGTGCCAGCAGCTCGGCGGGGCGGCTGGGCACCGGGGAGCTGTTTTTT
- | TRBJ2-3 | many | TRBV28 | CASSPHTYLTDTQYF | TGTGCCAGCAGTCCGCACACGTACCTCACAGATACGCAGTATTTT
TRBD1 | TRBJ2-2 | medium-sized | TRBV5-1 | CASSSGSLGTGGSNTGELFF | TGCGCCAGCAGCTCCGGATCCTTGGGGACAGGGGGTTCGAACACCGGGGAGCTGTTTTTT
- | TRBJ1-3 | many | TRBV5-5 | CASSYGNSGNTIYF | TGTGCCAGCAGCTATGGAAACTCTGGAAACACCATATATTTT
TRBD1 | TRBJ1-4 | many | TRBV27 | CASSRRLLSGGNEKLFF | TGTGCCAGCAGTCGCCGACTACTTTCAGGGGGGAATGAAAAACTGTTTTTT
- | TRBJ1-5 | medium-sized | TRBV4-3 | CASSLTDSNQPQHF | TGCGCCAGCAGCCTGACGGATAGCAATCAGCCCCAGCATTTT
- | TRBJ2-4 | many | TRBV20-1 | CSAPLASLGEYF | TGCAGTGCCCCATTGGCTAGCCTCGGGGAGTACTTC
- | TRBJ2-7 | many | TRBV7-8 | CASSLETAAYEQYF | TGTGCCAGCAGCTTAGAAACAGCAGCTTACGAGCAGTACTTC
- | TRBJ2-1 | - | TRBV4-2 | CASSKGVDSFYNEQFF | TGTGCCAGCAGCAAAGGAGTGGACAGTTTTTACAATGAGCAGTTCTTC
- | TRBJ2-5 | medium-sized | TRBV5-1 | CASKIADTETQYF | TGCGCCAGCAAAATAGCGGACACAGAGACCCAGTACTTC
TRBD1 | TRBJ2-4 | many | TRBV7-9 | CASSSGGIAKNIQYF | TGTGCCAGCAGCTCAGGGGGCATAGCCAAAAACATTCAGTACTTC
- | TRBJ2-3 | medium-sized | TRBV5-1 | CASSNGGTSDTQYF | TGCGCCAGCAGCAACGGGGGAACCTCCGATACGCAGTATTTT
- | TRBJ2-1 | many | TRBV6-2/TRBV6-3 | CASSLGTPSYNEQFF | TGTGCCAGCAGTTTAGGGACTCCCTCCTACAATGAGCAGTTCTTC
TRBD1 | TRBJ2-7 | medium-sized | TRBV20-1 | CSASRQGARNEQYF | TGCAGTGCTAGCAGACAGGGGGCAAGGAACGAGCAGTACTTC
TRBD1 | TRBJ2-7 | many | TRBV6-5 | CASSYSTGVNEQYF | TGTGCCAGCAGTTACTCGACAGGGGTCAACGAGCAGTACTTC
- | TRBJ1-5 | - | TRBV4-3 | CASSQEIGNQPQHF | TGCGCCAGCAGCCAAGAAATCGGAAATCAGCCCCAGCATTTT
- | TRBJ1-1 | many | TRBV20-1 | CSAHSGGNTEAFF | TGCAGTGCCCATTCCGGGGGGAACACTGAAGCTTTCTTT
- | TRBJ2-3 | medium-sized | TRBV5-1 | CASSFNLETDTQYF | TGCGCCAGCAGCTTTAACCTCGAAACAGATACGCAGTATTTT
- | TRBJ1-2 | - | TRBV7-2 | CASSREEGGYTF | TGTGCCAGCAGCCGTGAGGAGGGTGGCTACACCTTC
- | TRBJ2-1 | many | TRBV19 | CASKDLRNYNEQFF | TGTGCCTCCAAGGACTTACGTAACTACAATGAGCAGTTCTTC
- | TRBJ2-7 | many | TRBV7-8 | CASSLTGNEQYF | TGTGCCAGCAGCTTAACTGGCAACGAGCAGTACTTC
- | TRBJ1-1 | many | TRBV12-3/TRBV12-4 | CASTEDTEAFF | TGTGCCAGCACCGAAGACACTGAAGCTTTCTTT
- | TRBJ2-1 | many | TRBV11-2 | CASSLDAQRSSYNEQFF | TGTGCCAGCAGCTTAGATGCCCAGCGGAGCTCCTACAATGAGCAGTTCTTC
TRBD1 | TRBJ2-2 | many | TRBV6-2/TRBV6-3 | CANSRTGNTGELFF | TGTGCCAACTCTAGGACAGGCAACACCGGGGAGCTGTTTTTT
- | TRBJ1-5 | medium-sized | TRBV3-1 | CASSPTPGENQPQHF | TGTGCCAGCAGCCCCACCCCAGGGGAGAATCAGCCCCAGCATTTT
- | TRBJ2-1 | - | TRBV7-8 | CASRLRTIHNEQFF | TGTGCCAGCAGATTGCGGACTATCCACAATGAGCAGTTCTTC
- | TRBJ1-5 | many | TRBV3-1 | CASSQGIGQLNQPQHF | TGTGCCAGCAGCCAAGGGATAGGACAGCTCAATCAGCCCCAGCATTTT
TRBD1 | TRBJ2-3 | many | TRBV5-1 | CASSLTGTGYTDTQYF | TGCGCCAGCAGCTTGACCGGGACAGGCTACACAGATACGCAGTATTTT
- | TRBJ2-7 | once | TRBV7-2 | CASSPRLNYEQYF | TGTGCCAGCAGCCCCCGACTGAACTACGAGCAGTACTTC
- | TRBJ2-5 | many | TRBV6-6 | CASSYRNGGTETQYF | TGTGCCAGCAGTTACAGGAACGGGGGAACGGAGACCCAGTACTTC
TRBD1 | TRBJ2-2 | many | TRBV19 | CASSIWDRATGELFF | TGTGCCAGTAGTATTTGGGACAGAGCCACCGGGGAGCTGTTTTTT
- | TRBJ1-4 | many | TRBV9 | CASSVDQGVRTNEKLFF | TGTGCCAGCAGCGTAGATCAGGGTGTGAGGACTAATGAAAAACTGTTTTTT
TRBD2 | TRBJ2-2 | medium-sized | TRBV2 | CALRVGGEYTGELFF | TGTGCCCTCAGGGTGGGAGGGGAGTACACCGGGGAGCTGTTTTTT
- | TRBJ2-6 | many | TRBV4-3 | CASSTQGVGANVLTF | TGCGCCAGCAGCACTCAGGGCGTTGGGGCCAACGTCCTGACTTTC
TRBD1 | TRBJ2-7 | few | TRBV7-2 | CASSSTGTGVREQYF | TGTGCCAGCAGCTCCACCGGGACAGGGGTTCGGGAGCAGTACTTC
- | TRBJ2-2 | medium-sized | TRBV3-1 | CASSQERNTGELFF | TGTGCCAGCAGCCAAGAGCGGAACACCGGGGAGCTGTTTTTT
- | TRBJ2-5 | many | TRBV7-8 | CASSTGQPVETQYF | TGTGCCAGCAGCACGGGACAACCGGTGGAGACCCAGTACTTC
TRBD2 | TRBJ2-1 | medium-sized | TRBV20-1 | CSARPSGSYNEQFF | TGCAGTGCTAGGCCTAGCGGGAGCTACAATGAGCAGTTCTTC
- | TRBJ2-1 | many | TRBV7-3 | CASSLGSSVTGEQFF | TGTGCCAGCAGCTTAGGGTCTAGCGTCACCGGTGAGCAGTTCTTC
- | TRBJ1-4 | many | TRBV5-1 | CASSPASGRDEKLFF | TGCGCCAGCAGCCCGGCCTCCGGGCGGGATGAAAAACTGTTTTTT
- | TRBJ2-5 | many | TRBV5-1 | CASSLGPEGQETQYF | TGCGCCAGCAGCTTGGGGCCGGAGGGGCAAGAGACCCAGTACTTC
- | TRBJ1-1 | many | TRBV5-1 | CASSPRSGGGGGTEAFF | TGCGCCAGCAGCCCTCGTTCGGGGGGCGGAGGCGGCACTGAAGCTTTCTTT
TRBD1 | TRBJ2-7 | many | TRBV20-1 | CSAYLPGQGRDEQYF | TGCAGTGCTTACCTACCGGGACAGGGGAGGGACGAGCAGTACTTC
- | TRBJ2-3 | many | TRBV20-1 | CSARDSHTQYF | TGCAGTGCTAGAGATTCCCATACGCAGTATTTT
- | TRBJ2-5 | many | TRBV5-1 | CASSLVAGPRETQYF | TGCGCCAGCAGCTTGGTGGCAGGGCCTAGGGAGACCCAGTACTTC
TRBD2 | TRBJ2-3 | many | TRBV7-2 | CASSRGLAQTDTQYF | TGTGCCAGCAGCCGTGGACTAGCTCAAACAGATACGCAGTATTTT
- | TRBJ1-3 | medium-sized | TRBV20-1 | CSARDISGNTIYF | TGCAGTGCCAGGGACATCTCTGGAAACACCATATATTTT
- | TRBJ2-4 | many | TRBV20-1 | CSAGGHLYTKNIQYF | TGCAGTGCTGGTGGACACCTATATACCAAAAACATTCAGTACTTC
- | TRBJ2-7 | many | TRBV7-8 | CASSLGYTSSYEQYF | TGTGCCAGCAGCTTAGGATATACCAGCTCCTACGAGCAGTACTTC
- | TRBJ2-1 | medium-sized | TRBV5-1 | CASSRASYNEQFF | TGCGCCAGCAGCCGCGCTTCCTACAATGAGCAGTTCTTC
- | TRBJ2-7 | many | TRBV30 | CAWSVGGTSYEQYF | TGTGCCTGGAGTGTAGGAGGTACTTCCTACGAGCAGTACTTC
- | TRBJ2-1 | medium-sized | TRBV6-6 | CASNPLFWNEQFF | TGTGCCAGCAATCCCCTCTTCTGGAATGAGCAGTTCTTC
TRBD2 | TRBJ2-1 | medium-sized | TRBV6-2/TRBV6-3 | CASSNSLAGVYNEQFF | TGTGCCAGCAGTAATTCTCTAGCGGGAGTCTACAATGAGCAGTTCTTC
- | TRBJ2-5 | many | TRBV7-3 | CASSLTGLGETQYF | TGTGCCAGCAGCTTAACGGGTTTGGGTGAGACCCAGTACTTC